The table lists the clone carrying this T cell receptor (beta chain) with many counts. TCRdb re-analysed the PCR reads in MiXCR, keeping a single row per CDR3 protein. The sample includes about 63,000 distinct CDR3 sequences, 15% to 20% of them seen just once. The entry originates in a study of molecular identifiers for immune sequencing clone quantification. This CDR3 has 19 residues. The germline CDR1 and CDR2 sequences are MDHEN and SYDVKM. The V segment lost 5 bases and the J segment 0 bases; nucleotides outside the gene matches: 16. The specimen was naive CD8+ T cells from blood, with Jurkat cell RNA spiked in. This sample's subset: FACS-sorted CD8+CD4-CCR7+CD45RA+ naive T cells. This sequence originates from a human donor in good health. Some libraries in this study had Jurkat cell RNA spiked in. The rearrangement uses TRBV28 and TRBJ2-1; 7 bases map to TRBD2. DNA for the CDR3: TGTGCCAGCAGTGCAGGACTAGTCGGGTGGCCCAGCTCCTACAATGAGCAGTTCTTC. This sequence encodes CASSAGLVGWPSSYNEQFF.